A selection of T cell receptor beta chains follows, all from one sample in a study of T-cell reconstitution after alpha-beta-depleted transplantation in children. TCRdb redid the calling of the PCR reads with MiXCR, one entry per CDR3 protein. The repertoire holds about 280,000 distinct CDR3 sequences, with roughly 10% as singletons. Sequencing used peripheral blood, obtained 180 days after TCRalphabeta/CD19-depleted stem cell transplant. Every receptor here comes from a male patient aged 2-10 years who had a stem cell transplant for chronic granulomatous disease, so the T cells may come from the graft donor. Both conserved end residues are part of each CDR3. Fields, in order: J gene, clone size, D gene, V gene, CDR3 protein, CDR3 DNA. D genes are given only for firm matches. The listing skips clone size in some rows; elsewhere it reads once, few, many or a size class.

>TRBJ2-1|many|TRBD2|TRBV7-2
CASSSGLAAQFF
TGTGCCAGCAGCTCTGGACTAGCGGCGCAGTTCTTC
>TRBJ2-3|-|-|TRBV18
CASSPIGMSTDTQYF
TGTGCCAGCTCACCGATCGGGATGTCGACAGATACGCAGTATTTT
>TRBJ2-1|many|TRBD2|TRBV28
CASSPKREKWNEQFF
TGTGCCAGCAGCCCTAAGCGGGAGAAGTGGAATGAGCAGTTCTTC
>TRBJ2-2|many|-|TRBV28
CASSFYGSGTGELFF
TGTGCCAGCAGTTTTTACGGGAGCGGCACCGGGGAGCTGTTTTTT
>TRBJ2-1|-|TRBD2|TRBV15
CATRAEGSGSQYEQFF
TGTGCCACCAGAGCCGAGGGGAGCGGGAGTCAATATGAGCAGTTCTTC
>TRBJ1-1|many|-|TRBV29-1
CSGGRDTEAFF
TGCAGCGGGGGTAGGGACACTGAAGCTTTCTTT
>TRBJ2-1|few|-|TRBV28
CASSLFWGLHRTYNEQFF
TGTGCCAGCAGTTTATTTTGGGGGCTTCACCGTACCTACAATGAGCAGTTCTTC
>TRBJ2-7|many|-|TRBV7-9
CASTEASYEQYF
TGTGCCAGCACCGAGGCCTCCTACGAGCAGTACTTC
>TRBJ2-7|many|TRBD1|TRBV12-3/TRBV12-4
CASSPLFGQDLYEQYF
TGTGCCAGCAGCCCGTTATTTGGACAGGACCTCTACGAGCAGTACTTC
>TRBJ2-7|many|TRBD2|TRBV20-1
CSARDPSGGPSYEQYF
TGCAGTGCTAGAGATCCCAGCGGGGGGCCCTCCTACGAGCAGTACTTC
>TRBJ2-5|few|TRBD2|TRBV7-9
CASRLLGGPLTQETQYF
TGTGCCAGCAGACTGCTGGGAGGGCCCCTGACCCAAGAGACCCAGTACTTC
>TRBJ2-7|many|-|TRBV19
CASSKSRDITYEQYF
TGTGCCAGTAGTAAGAGCCGGGACATAACCTACGAGCAGTACTTC
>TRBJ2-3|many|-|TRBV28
CASSWDPRTDTQYF
TGTGCCAGCAGTTGGGACCCCCGCACAGATACGCAGTATTTT
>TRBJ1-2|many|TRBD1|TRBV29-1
CSVEDPIDRGYGYTF
TGCAGCGTTGAAGATCCTATCGACAGGGGCTATGGCTACACCTTC
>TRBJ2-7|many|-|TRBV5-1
CASSRGEETYEQYF
TGCGCCAGCAGCAGGGGGGAGGAAACCTACGAGCAGTACTTC
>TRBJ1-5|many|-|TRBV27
CASSLSVYQPQHF
TGTGCCAGCAGTTTATCGGTGTATCAGCCCCAGCATTTT
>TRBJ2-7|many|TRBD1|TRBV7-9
CASQGQGAFEQYF
TGTGCCAGCCAGGGACAGGGGGCTTTCGAGCAGTACTTC
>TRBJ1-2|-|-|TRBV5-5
CASSPGGTSAYYTF
TGTGCCAGCAGCCCCGGGGGGACATCTGCATACTACACCTTC
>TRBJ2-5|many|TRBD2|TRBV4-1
CASSHILATQETQYF
TGCGCCAGCAGCCACATACTAGCGACTCAAGAGACCCAGTACTTC
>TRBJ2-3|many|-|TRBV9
CASSVFRDTITDTQYF
TGTGCCAGCAGCGTATTTCGGGACACTATCACAGATACGCAGTATTTT
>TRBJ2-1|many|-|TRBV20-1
CSAPEGPRHEQFF
TGCAGTGCCCCCGAGGGCCCTCGGCATGAGCAGTTCTTC
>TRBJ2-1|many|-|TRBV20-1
CSARVVGTYNEQFF
TGCAGTGCTAGAGTAGTGGGGACTTACAATGAGCAGTTCTTC
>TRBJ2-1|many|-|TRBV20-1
CSARDPPSSYNEQFF
TGCAGTGCTAGAGATCCACCTAGCTCCTACAATGAGCAGTTCTTC
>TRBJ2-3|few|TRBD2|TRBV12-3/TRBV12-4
CASRNFGSGKDTQYF
TGTGCCAGCAGGAATTTCGGGAGCGGGAAAGATACGCAGTATTTT
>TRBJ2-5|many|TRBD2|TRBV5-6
CASGEVGGVQETQYF
TGTGCCAGCGGGGAGGTCGGGGGGGTCCAAGAGACCCAGTACTTC
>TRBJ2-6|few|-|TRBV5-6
CASSLQGPNVLTF
TGTGCCAGCAGCTTGCAGGGACCCAACGTCCTGACTTTC